This TCR beta chain was profiled in a study of T cells in Graves' hyperthyroidism and ophthalmopathy. Regions amplified from RNA transcripts were the TCR beta CDR3 regions. First-round RT-PCR of the TCR CDR3 relied on the HTBI primer set. In TCRdb, the multiplex PCR reads were re-called with MiXCR into one record per CDR3 protein. The data show a few hundred thousand distinct CDR3 sequences, with about a sixth seen just once and approximately 57% held by the top ten. The germline V gene has CDR1 DFQATT and CDR2 SNEGSKA (reference sequence). The CDR3 consists of 14 residues. V was trimmed by 6 bases and J by 4 bases, leaving 15 bases between them. This clonotype was observed at least ten times.

The sequencing input was blood. This sequence joins TRBV20-1 and TRBJ2-2; a possible D gene is TRBD1 (6 bases). The sequence derives from a woman between 55 and 75 years old with Graves' ophthalmopathy. The CDR3 is CSAMTGGFTGELFF. In DNA, the CDR3 is TGCAGTGCCATGACAGGTGGTTTCACCGGGGAGCTGTTTTTT.